This T cell receptor beta chain was profiled in a study of blood T cell repertoires in COVID-19. About the study: Sites in the United States, Italy and Spain provided acute and convalescent COVID-19 samples. The analysed material was cDNA or gDNA that came from T cells, B-cell-depleted T cells, or PBMCs.

Followed over time, Seattle patients had been enrolled while infection was active. This clone was detected once. The CDR3 covers 19 residues. The V gene end was trimmed by 1 base and the J gene end by 4 bases; junction bases not matched to a gene: 14. Germline V gene data show CDR1 as SGHDT and CDR2 as YYEEEE. Authors' processing steps: Reference gene primer amplification in the assay estimated nucleated cell counts. The repertoire was sequenced with immunoSEQ multiplex PCR; TCRdb's copy has only in-frame clones and lacks some. Clonal size and the V and J genes are those of that table, whereas D and trimming came from the DNA. The sample carries roughly 69,000 clones, roughly four fifths recorded once.

This chain joins TRBV5-6 and TRBJ1-1, with 12 bases aligning to TRBD1. Sequenced input: peripheral blood. The receptor was isolated from a man in his fifties with COVID-19, enrolled during active disease. The CDR3 sequence is CASSLFLGTGGGVSTEAFF. CDR3 sequence (DNA): TGTGCCAGCAGCTTGTTTTTGGGGACAGGGGGCGGCGTGAGCACTGAAGCTTTCTTT.